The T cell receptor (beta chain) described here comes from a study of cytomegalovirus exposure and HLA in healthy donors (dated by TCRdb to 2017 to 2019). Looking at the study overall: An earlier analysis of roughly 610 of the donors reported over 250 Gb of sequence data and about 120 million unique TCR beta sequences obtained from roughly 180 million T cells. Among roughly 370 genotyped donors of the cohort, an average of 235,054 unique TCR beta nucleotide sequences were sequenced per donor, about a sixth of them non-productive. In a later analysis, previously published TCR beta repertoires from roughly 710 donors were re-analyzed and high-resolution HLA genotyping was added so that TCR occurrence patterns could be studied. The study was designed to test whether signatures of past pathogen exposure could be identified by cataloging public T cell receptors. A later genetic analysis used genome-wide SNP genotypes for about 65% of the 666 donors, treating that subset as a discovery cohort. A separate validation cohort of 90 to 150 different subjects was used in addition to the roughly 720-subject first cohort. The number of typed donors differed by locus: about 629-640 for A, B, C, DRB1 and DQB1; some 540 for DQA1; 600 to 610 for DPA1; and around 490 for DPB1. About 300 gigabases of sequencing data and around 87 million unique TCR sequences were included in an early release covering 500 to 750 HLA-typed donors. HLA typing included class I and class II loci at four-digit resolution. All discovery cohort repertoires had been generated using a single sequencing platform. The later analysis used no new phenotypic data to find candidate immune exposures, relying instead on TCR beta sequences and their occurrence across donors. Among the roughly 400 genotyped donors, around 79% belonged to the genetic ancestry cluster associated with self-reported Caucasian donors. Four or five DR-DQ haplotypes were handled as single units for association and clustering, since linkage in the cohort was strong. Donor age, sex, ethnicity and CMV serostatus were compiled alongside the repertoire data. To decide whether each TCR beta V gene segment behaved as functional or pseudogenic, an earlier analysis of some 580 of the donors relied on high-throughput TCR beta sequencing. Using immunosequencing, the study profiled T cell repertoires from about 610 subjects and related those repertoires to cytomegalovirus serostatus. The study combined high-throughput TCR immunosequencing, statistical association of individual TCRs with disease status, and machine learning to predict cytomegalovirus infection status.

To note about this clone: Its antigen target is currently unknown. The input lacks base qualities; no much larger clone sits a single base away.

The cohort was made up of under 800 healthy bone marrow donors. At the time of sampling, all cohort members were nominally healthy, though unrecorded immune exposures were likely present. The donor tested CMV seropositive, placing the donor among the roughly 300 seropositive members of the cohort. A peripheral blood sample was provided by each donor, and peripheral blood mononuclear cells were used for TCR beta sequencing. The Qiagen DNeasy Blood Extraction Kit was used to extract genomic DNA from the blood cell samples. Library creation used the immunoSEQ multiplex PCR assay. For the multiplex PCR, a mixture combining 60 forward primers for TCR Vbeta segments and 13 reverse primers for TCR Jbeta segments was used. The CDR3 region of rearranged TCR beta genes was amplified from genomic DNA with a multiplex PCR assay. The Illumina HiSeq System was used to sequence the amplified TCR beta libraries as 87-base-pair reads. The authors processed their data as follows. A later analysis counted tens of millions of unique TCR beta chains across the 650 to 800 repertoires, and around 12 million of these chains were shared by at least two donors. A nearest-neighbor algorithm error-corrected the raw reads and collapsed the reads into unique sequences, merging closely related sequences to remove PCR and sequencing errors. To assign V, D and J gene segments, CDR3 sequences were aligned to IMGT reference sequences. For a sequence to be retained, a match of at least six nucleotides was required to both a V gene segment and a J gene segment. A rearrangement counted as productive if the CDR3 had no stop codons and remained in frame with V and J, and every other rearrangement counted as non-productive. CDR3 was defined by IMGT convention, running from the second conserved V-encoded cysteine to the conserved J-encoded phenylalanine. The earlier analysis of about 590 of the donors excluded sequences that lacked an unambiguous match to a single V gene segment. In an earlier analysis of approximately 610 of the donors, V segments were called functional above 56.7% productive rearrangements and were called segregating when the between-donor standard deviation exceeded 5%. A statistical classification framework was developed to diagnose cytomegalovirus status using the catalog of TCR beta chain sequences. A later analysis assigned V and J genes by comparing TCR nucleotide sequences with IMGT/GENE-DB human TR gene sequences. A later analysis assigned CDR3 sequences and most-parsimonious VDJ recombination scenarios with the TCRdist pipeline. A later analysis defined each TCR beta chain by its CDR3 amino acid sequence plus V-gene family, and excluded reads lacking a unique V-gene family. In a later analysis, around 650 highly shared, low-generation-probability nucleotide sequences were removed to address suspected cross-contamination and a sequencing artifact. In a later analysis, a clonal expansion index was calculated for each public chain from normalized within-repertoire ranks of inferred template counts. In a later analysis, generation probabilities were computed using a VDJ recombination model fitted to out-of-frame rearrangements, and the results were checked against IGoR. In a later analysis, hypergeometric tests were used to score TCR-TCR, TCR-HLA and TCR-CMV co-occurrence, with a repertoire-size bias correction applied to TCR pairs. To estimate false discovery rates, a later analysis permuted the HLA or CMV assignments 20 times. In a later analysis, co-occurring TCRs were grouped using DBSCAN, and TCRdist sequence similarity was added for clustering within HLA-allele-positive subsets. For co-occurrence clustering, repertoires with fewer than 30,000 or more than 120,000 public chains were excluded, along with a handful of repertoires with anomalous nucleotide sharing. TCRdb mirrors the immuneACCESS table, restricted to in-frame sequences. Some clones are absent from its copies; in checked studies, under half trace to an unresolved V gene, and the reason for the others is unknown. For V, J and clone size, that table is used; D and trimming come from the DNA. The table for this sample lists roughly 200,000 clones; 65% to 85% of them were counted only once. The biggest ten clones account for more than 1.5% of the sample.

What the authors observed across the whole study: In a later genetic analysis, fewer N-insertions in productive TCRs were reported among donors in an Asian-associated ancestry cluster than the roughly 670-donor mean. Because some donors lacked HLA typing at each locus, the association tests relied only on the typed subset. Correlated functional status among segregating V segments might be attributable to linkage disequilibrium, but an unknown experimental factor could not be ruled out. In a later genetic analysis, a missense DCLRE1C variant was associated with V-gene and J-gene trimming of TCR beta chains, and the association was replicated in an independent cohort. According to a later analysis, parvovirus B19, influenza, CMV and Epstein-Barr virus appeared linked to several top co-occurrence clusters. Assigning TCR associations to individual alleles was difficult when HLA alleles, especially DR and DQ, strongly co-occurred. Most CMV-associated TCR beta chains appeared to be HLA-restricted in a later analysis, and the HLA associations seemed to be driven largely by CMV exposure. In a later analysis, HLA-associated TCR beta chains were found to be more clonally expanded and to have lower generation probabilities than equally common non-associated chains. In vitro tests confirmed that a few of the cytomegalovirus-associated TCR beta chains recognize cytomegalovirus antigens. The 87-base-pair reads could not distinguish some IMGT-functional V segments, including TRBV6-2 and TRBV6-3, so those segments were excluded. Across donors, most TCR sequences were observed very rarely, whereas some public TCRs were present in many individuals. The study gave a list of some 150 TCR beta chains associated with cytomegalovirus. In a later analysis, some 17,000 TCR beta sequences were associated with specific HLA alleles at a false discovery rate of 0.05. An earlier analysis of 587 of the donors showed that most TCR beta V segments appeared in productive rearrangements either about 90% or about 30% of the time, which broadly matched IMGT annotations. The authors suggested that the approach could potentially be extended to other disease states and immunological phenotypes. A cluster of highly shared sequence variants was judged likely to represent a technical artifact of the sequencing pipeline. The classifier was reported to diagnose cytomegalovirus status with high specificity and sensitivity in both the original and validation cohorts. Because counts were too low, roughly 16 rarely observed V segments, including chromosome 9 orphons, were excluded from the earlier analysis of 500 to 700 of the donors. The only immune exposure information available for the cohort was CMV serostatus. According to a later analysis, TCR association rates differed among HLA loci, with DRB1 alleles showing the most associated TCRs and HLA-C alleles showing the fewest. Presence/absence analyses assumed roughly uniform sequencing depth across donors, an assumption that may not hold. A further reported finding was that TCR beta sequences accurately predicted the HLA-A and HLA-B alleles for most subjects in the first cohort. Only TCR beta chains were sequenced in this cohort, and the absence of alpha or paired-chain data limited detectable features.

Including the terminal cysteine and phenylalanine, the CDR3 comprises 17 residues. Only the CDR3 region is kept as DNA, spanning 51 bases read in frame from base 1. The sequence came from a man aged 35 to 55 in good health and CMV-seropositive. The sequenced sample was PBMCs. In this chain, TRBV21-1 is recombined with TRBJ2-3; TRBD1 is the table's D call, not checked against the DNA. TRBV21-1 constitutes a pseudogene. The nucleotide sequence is TGTGCCAGCTCCAAAGAGGTGGTGGGCGTGAGCACAGATACGCAGTATTTT. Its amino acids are CASSKEVVGVSTDTQYF.